This TCR beta chain was found in a study of T cell repertoires in cytomegalovirus infection (dated by TCRdb to between 2019 and 2020). Study-wide context: Donor HLA type was relevant to the analysis, because carriage of CMV infection together with the matching HLA type was indicated by public TCR beta signatures.

The sequencer was an Illumina HiSeq 1500. In-frame beta chains were kept once TCRdb had trimmed the public reads at Q25 with fastp and called clones with MiXCR. Rows matching on CDR3 protein sequence are summarized as one entry with the most common DNA and genes. Here the sample has some 350,000 distinct CDR3 sequences; around 18% occur a single time. Clones ranked in the top ten supply 8.7% of the sample. The germline V gene (reference sequence) provides CDR1 LNHDA and CDR2 SQIVND. Taken from cysteine to phenylalanine, the CDR3 has 18 residues. The sequence is cut down to CDR3 DNA, 54 bases in frame from base 1. The junction carries 22 bases between V and J, which are trimmed by 7 bases and 0 bases respectively. As concerns this clonotype: This clone's antigen is unknown. Per-nucleotide qualities are absent, and no much larger clonotype sits a single base away.

Findings and caveats that apply to the study as a whole: The ex vivo response was dominated by HLA-C-restricted CMV-specific TCR beta clonotypes, and the single most frequent clonotype in two of eight donors was supplied by these HLA-C-restricted clonotypes. In both this cohort and an independent roughly 400-donor cohort, the cumulative frequency of public TCR beta family members distinguished carriers of CMV infection plus the relevant HLA type.

The chain links TRBV19 with TRBJ2-1, with TRBD1 as a weak D call on 6 bases. The TCR sequence derives from a human donor in good health (CMV status not recorded). Some clones in this sample may be carry-over from other donors' samples. Specimen: PBMCs. The nucleotide sequence is given as TGTGCCAGTACCAATTATTACCAGAGGGGGATCTCCTACAATGAGCAGTTCTTC. It encodes CASTNYYQRGISYNEQFF.